This entry concerns a single T cell receptor (beta chain). Its binding antigen is unknown. No much larger clonotype is one base removed from it; base qualities were not supplied. The data are from a study of blood T cells in healthy people across ages (dated by TCRdb to between 2015 and 2016). Turning to the overall study: In model experiments, roughly one uniquely barcoded TCR beta cDNA molecule per two T cells was captured by template switching. To avoid experimental bias, donors of different ages were distributed randomly across sequencing lanes. To track age-related changes in TCR beta repertoire diversity, the study relied on deep sequencing normalized with unique cDNA molecular identifiers. The study analyzed two additional independent replicas of 1 million unique cDNA reads from the same blood draw for two donors, one aged 18 to 29 and one aged 80 or older. The donors were split into four age groups: young (average 16 years), middle-aged (about 40), aged (roughly 68) and long-lived (approximately 80). Broader findings and caveats from the paper: Total diversity estimates from one million sequenced T cells were considered lower bounds and underestimates. Observed TCR beta diversity per million T cells fell roughly linearly with age, and a significant reduction was already apparent by age roughly 40. A strong correlation was found between observed TCR beta diversity and the percentage of naive T cells measured by flow cytometry. Conclusive comparison of naive and antigen-experienced compartments was prevented by the profiling of bulk unsorted PBMCs. Because donor CMV infection status was unknown, age-related changes in expanded clonotypes were potentially confounded. Compared with the aged group, more naive CD4+ T cells, fewer expanded clones and increased TCR diversity were shown by the long-lived group, suggesting age selection.

The donors were roughly 40 Caucasian individuals from Russia, aged about 6 to 95 years, who were systemically healthy. About 10 milliliters of peripheral blood were collected from each donor into EDTA-treated Vacutainer tubes. PBMCs were isolated by Ficoll-Paque density-gradient centrifugation, with at least 6 million obtained per sample. Total RNA was extracted from PBMCs with Trizol reagent, with at least 5 micrograms obtained per sample. For every donor, flow cytometry on a PBMC aliquot measured the percentage of naive CD45RAhigh/CD27high T cells. CDR1 and CDR2 (MRHNA, SNTAGT) derive from the germline V gene. From cysteine to phenylalanine, the CDR3 is 15 amino acids long. The retained sequence is limited to the CDR3, 45 bases, with the frame set at the first base. Unmatched junction bases come to 2, with V trimmed by 4 bases and J by 2 bases. Library creation used 5' RACE. Sequencing was performed on an Illumina HiSeq 2500. A second roughly 6 to 12 cycle PCR used a sample-barcoded 5' primer and a J-beta primer mix. A unique molecular identifier was introduced onto each TCR beta cDNA molecule by a template-switch 5' adaptor carrying 12 random nucleotides. Each sample yielded at least 2.5 million CDR3-containing paired-end reads. The Mint cDNA synthesis kit, primed by a TRBC-specific oligonucleotide, was used to synthesize first-strand cDNA from all RNA. Following uracil-DNA glycosylase treatment, a first 18-cycle PCR with universal primers M1SS and BC2_uni_R was performed on all cDNA. As for the original processing: For normalization, 1 million high-quality reads, each with a distinct molecular identifier, were randomly selected from each sample. Instead of being binned into consensus sequences, reads that shared molecular identifiers were thrown out. MiTCR, run with a Q25 quality threshold and the strictest error-elimination algorithm, handled CDR3 identification, clonotype clustering and error correction. A nonparametric unseen species model with Euler transformation was used to estimate a lower bound on total TCR beta diversity. Starting from the raw public reads, TCRdb applied fastp trimming at Q25, assembled clones with MiXCR and retained in-frame beta chains. Every CDR3 protein is listed once, alongside the most common genes and DNA of its rows. The V and J calls and clone size come from TCRdb's table, not from the authors' own analysis. The sample contains around 1.5 million distinct CDR3 sequences, almost 35% of them found a single time. The ten largest clonotypes hold around 11% of the sample.

The origin of this receptor is a woman in her 30s in good health. Source material: blood. This chain joins TRBV6-4 to TRBJ2-1; 10 middle bases align to TRBD2. In nucleotides, the sequence is TGTGCCAGCAGTGCTAGCGGGGGACCCTACAATGAGCAGTTCTTC. This is translated as CASSASGGPYNEQFF.